This is a list of T cell receptor beta chains from one sample in a study of CXCR3-negative and CXCR3-positive naive CD8 T cells. TCRdb reprocessed the 5' RACE reads and reports one entry per CDR3 protein, with no DNA. The sample totals some 85,000 distinct CDR3 sequences. Sequenced sample: naive CXCR3+ CD8+ T cells from blood. The receptor set was obtained from a human donor in good health. Some clones in this sample may be carry-over from other donors' samples. The CDR3 runs from the conserved cysteine through the conserved F or W.

j_call,v_call,cdr3_aa
TRBJ2-1,TRBV20-1,CSAYRGGGADEQFF
TRBJ2-2,TRBV6-2/TRBV6-3,CASIRGARTGELFF
TRBJ1-6,TRBV7-9,CASSLVVGENSPLHF
TRBJ1-1,TRBV20-1,CSAVPTWESNTEAFF
TRBJ2-5,TRBV24-1,CATSEDNQETQYF
TRBJ1-1,TRBV2,CASSAGDEAFF
TRBJ2-7,TRBV10-3,CAIMDDRGQYHYEQYF
TRBJ1-6,TRBV6-5,CASSYRGANSPLHF
TRBJ2-7,TRBV20-1,CSASPRGFYEQYF
TRBJ1-5,TRBV2,CASSAGGSNQPQHF
TRBJ2-5,TRBV28,CASSTSRQGGTQYF
TRBJ2-3,TRBV7-6,CASSGRAGGADTQYF
TRBJ2-1,TRBV4-3,CASSQDAGSEQFF
TRBJ2-7,TRBV20-1,CSATSTHSYEQYF